The present T cell receptor (beta chain) was sequenced within a study of shared clonotypes between healthy human individuals. Germline V gene data show CDR1 as MGHRA and CDR2 as YSYEKL. V shed 2 bases and J shed 6 bases, with 13 bases lying between them. The CDR3 consists of 14 residues. Positive CCR7 selection of CD45RO-negative cells yielded the naive CD8 cells, and terminally differentiated effector memory CD45RA+ cells were excluded. Every contributor of samples was a Caucasian grown-up residing in Nashville, Tennessee. The table came from immunoSEQ multiplex PCR; TCRdb's copy has only in-frame clones and leaves some out. This table has about 2.2 million clones, about 93% appearing once.

This receptor was identified in a man aged 18 to 35 in good health. Some clones in this sample may be carry-over from other donors' samples. This chain links TRBV4-1 with TRBJ1-2, with D hard to call. The material sequenced was naive CD8+ T cells from PBMCs. In DNA, the CDR3 is TGCGCCAGCAGCCAAAAGGGAACAGAGGATGGCTACACCTTC. Protein product: CASSQKGTEDGYTF.